This entry describes one T cell receptor beta chain. Its antigen is unidentified. TCRdb keeps only in-frame clones here, not all; method: immunoSEQ multiplex PCR. The repertoire includes 100,000 to 150,000 clones, roughly 89% of them detected once, and around 30% sits in the top ten. This CDR3 region has 14 residues. Trimming removed 5 bases from V and 4 bases from J; junction bases left unmatched: 6. Germline V lookup: CDR1 SGHTA, CDR2 FQGNSA. The data stem from a study of T cell responses to AZD1222 COVID-19 vaccine. General observations from the study: It should be noted that donors were predominantly white British and more often female, and clonal diversity was possibly underestimated.

The gene calls are TRBV7-2 and TRBJ1-1, with 8 nucleotides matching TRBD1. This sample comprised peripheral blood, obtained on day 0 of AZD1222 vaccination. The clonotype was recovered from an adult in good health. CDR3 DNA sequence: TGTGCCAGCAGCCCTGGACAGGGACGCACTGAAGCTTTCTTT. It is translated as CASSPGQGRTEAFF.